This T cell receptor beta chain comes out of a study of T cells in Graves' hyperthyroidism and ophthalmopathy. Broader study findings: Blood shared most expanded thyroid clonotypes above 0.001.

Among ophthalmopathy patients, the Clinical Activity Score reached at least 3, the NOSPECS grade reached at least 4, and duration remained under 3 months. Diagnostic decisions used clinical symptoms, serum thyroxine and TRAb, thyroid ultrasound and orbital computed tomography. PBMCs were obtained from over 8.5 ml fresh peripheral blood. Amplified TCR beta CDR3 regions derived from RNA transcripts. An initial round of RT-PCR targeting the TCR CDR3 relied on the HTBI primer set. MiXCR, applied by TCRdb to the multiplex PCR reads, yields one record per CDR3 protein. The sample gives fewer than 550,000 distinct CDR3 sequences, approximately 25% of which show up once; roughly 12% is in the top ten. CDR1 is MNHEY and CDR2 is SVGAGI in the germline V gene. CDR3 length: 15 amino acids. Trimming took 2 bases from V and 1 from J, leaving 11 bases between them. This clonotype was seen at least ten times. What it binds is not known.

The TCR was taken from a woman aged 30 to 39 with Graves' ophthalmopathy. The V call is TRBV6-5, the J call TRBJ1-1; no clear D gene. Sequenced material: blood. CDR3 region: CASSYGDTQNTEAFF. As DNA, the CDR3 is TGTGCCAGCAGTTACGGGGATACCCAGAACACTGAAGCTTTCTTT.